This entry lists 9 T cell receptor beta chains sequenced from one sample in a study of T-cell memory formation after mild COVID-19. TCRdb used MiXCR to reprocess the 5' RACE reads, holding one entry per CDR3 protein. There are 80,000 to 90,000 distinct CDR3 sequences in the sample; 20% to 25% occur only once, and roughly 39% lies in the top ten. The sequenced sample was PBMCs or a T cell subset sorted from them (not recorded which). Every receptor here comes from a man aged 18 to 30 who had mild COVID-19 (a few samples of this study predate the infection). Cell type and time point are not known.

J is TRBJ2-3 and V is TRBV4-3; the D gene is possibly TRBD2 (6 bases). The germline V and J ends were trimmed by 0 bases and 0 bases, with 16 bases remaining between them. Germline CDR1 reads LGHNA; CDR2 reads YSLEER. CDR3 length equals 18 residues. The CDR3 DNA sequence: TGCGCCAGCAGCCAAGACCCTTTTAGCGGAACTAGCACAGATACGCAGTATTTT. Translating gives CASSQDPFSGTSTDTQYF.

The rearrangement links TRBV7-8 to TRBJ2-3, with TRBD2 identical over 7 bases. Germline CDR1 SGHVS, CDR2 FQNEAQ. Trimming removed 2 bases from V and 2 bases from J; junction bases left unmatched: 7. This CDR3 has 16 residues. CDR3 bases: TGTGCCAGCAGCTTACGGGGGGTGTGGTACACAGATACGCAGTATTTT. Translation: CASSLRGVWYTDTQYF.

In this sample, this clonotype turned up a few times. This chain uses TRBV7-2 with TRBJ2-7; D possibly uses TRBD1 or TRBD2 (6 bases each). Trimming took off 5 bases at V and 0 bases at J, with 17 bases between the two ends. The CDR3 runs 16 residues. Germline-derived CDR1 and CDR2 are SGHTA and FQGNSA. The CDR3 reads CASSEEGGRISYEQYF. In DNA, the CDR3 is TGTGCCAGCAGCGAAGAGGGGGGACGGATCTCCTACGAGCAGTACTTC.

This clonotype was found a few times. The CDR3 nucleotides read TGTGCCAGCAGCCAAGAGGAGGGGGCAGAGGATGAGCAGTTCTTC. As protein: CASSQEEGAEDEQFF. The J gene is TRBJ2-1, the V gene TRBV3-1; D perhaps matches TRBD1 (7 bases). CDR1 and CDR2 from the germline V gene are LGHDT and YNNKEL (reference sequence). V gave up 0 bases and J gave up 8 bases, with 14 bases separating them. The CDR3 extends over 15 amino acids.

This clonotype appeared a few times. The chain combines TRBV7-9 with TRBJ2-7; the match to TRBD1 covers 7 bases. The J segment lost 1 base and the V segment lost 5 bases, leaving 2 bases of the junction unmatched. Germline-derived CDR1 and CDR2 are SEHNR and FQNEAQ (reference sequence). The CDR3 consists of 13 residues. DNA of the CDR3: TGTGCCAGCAGCAGGGGGCTATCCTACGAGCAGTACGTC. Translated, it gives CASSRGLSYEQYV.

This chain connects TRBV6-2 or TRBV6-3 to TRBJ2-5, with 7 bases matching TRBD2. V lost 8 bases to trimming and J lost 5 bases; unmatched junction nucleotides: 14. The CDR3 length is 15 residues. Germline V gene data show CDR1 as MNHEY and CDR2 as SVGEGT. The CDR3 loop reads CASDMGDYLRETQYF. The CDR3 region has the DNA TGTGCCAGCGATATGGGGGACTACCTGCGGGAGACCCAGTACTTC.

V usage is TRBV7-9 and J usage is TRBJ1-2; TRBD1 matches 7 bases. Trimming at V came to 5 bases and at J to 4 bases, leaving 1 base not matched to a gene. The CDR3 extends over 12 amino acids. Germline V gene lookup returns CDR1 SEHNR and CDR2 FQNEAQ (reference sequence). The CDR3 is CASSGDSYGYTF. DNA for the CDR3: TGTGCCAGCAGCGGGGACAGCTATGGCTACACCTTC.

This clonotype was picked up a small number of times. The CDR3 region is CSARETGISTDTQYF. The CDR3 nucleotides read TGCAGTGCTAGAGAGACAGGGATAAGCACAGATACGCAGTATTTT. V and J are TRBV20-1 and TRBJ2-3, with TRBD1 matching over 7 bases. The trim removed 0 bases at V and 0 bases at J, leaving 3 bases unmatched. CDR1 is DFQATT, CDR2 SNEGSKA, per germline (reference sequence). This CDR3 spans 15 amino acids.

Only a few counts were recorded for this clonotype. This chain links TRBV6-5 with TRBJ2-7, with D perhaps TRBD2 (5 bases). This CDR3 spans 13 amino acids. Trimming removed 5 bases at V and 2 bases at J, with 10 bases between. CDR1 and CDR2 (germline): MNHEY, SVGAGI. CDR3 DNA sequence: TGTGCCAGCAGTCCGGGATTCCCCTACGAGCAGTACTTC. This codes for CASSPGFPYEQYF.